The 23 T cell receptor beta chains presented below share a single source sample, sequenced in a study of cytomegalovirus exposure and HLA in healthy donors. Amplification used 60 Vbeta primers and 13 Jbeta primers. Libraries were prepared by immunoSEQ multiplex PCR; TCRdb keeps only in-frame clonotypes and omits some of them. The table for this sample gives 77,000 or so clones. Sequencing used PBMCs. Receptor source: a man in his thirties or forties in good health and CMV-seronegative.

The CDR3 protein is CASRRDRGLEQYF. The CDR3 DNA reads as TGCGCCAGCAGGCGGGACAGGGGACTCGAGCAGTACTTC. This chain connects TRBV5-1 to TRBJ2-7, with 10 bases lining up with TRBD1. The CDR3 sequence is 13 residues long. The trim removed 5 bases at V and 6 bases at J, leaving 5 bases unmatched. CDR1 and CDR2 (germline): SGHRS, YFSETQ.

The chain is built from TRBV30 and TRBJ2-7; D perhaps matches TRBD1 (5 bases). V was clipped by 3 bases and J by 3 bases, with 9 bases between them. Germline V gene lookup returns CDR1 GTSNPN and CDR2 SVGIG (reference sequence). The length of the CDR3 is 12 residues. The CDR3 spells CAWRPRDYEQYF. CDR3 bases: TGTGCCTGGAGACCCAGGGACTACGAGCAGTACTTC.

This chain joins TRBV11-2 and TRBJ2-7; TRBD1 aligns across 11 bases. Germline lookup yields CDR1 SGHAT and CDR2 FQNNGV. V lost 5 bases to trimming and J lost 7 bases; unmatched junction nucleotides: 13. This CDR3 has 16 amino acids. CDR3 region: CASSITISGTGGEQYF. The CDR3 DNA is TGTGCCAGCAGCATTACCATTTCCGGGACAGGGGGAGAGCAGTACTTC.

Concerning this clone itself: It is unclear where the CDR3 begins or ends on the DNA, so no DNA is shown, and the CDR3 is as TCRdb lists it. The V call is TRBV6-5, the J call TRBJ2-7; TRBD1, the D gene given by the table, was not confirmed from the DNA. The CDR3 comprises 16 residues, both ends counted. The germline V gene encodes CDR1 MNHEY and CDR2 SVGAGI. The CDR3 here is CASSSSIGQISYEQYF.

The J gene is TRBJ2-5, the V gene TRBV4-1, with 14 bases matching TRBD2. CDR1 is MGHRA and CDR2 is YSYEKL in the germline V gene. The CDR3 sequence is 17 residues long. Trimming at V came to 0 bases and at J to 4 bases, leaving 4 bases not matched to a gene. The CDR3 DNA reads TGCGCCAGCAGCCAAGATCGACTAGCGGGAGGGCCAGAGACCCAGTACTTC. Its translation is CASSQDRLAGGPETQYF.

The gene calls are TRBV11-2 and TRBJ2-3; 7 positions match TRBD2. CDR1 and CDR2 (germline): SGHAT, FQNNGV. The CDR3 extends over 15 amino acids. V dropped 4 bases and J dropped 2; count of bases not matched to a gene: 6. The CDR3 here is CASSSSGDHTDTQYF. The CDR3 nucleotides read TGTGCCAGCAGCTCTAGCGGTGACCACACAGATACGCAGTATTTT.

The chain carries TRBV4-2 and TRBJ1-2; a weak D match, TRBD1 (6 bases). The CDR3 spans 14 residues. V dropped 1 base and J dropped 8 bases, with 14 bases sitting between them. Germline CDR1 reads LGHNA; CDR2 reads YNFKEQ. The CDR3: CASSQGPAGDGYTF. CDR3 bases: TGTGCCAGCAGCCAAGGTCCGGCAGGGGACGGCTACACCTTC.

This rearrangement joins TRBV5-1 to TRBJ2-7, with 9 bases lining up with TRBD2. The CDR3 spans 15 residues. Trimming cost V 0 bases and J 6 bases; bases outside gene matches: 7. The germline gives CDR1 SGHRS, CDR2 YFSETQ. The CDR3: CASSLGEIAGVEQYF. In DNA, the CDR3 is TGCGCCAGCAGCTTGGGGGAAATAGCGGGGGTCGAGCAGTACTTC.

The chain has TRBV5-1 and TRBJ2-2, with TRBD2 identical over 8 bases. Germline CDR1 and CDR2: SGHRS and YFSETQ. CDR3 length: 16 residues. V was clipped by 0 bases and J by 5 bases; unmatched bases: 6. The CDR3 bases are TGCGCCAGCAGCTTGGACGGGAGGGCCGTAACCGGGGAGCTGTTTTTT. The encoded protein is CASSLDGRAVTGELFF.

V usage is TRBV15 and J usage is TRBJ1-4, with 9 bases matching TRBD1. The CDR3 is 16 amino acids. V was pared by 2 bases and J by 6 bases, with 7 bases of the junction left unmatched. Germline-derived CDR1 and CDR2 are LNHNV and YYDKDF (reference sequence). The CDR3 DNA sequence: TGTGCCACCAGCAGATCAAAGGGACAGGGAGATGAAAAACTGTTTTTT. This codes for CATSRSKGQGDEKLFF.

In DNA, the CDR3 is TGTGCCAGCAGCCGCCCCGGGCAGGGCGAGCAGACCCAGTACTTC. Its translation: CASSRPGQGEQTQYF. The genes are TRBV6-6 and TRBJ2-5; a possible D gene is TRBD1 (5 bases). CDR1 is MNHNY and CDR2 is SVGAGI in the germline V gene (reference sequence). The CDR3 is 15 amino acids. V was clipped by 6 bases and J by 6 bases, with 20 bases between them.

The chain's CDR3 is CASSAGLAGSEQFF. The DNA of the CDR3 is TGTGCCAGCAGCGCCGGACTAGCGGGAAGTGAGCAGTTCTTC. The chain couples TRBV4-2 to TRBJ2-1, with 12 bases aligning to TRBD2. Trimming took 5 bases from V and 9 from J; bases not matched to a gene: 5. This CDR3 spans 14 amino acids. In germline, CDR1 is LGHNA, CDR2 YNFKEQ.

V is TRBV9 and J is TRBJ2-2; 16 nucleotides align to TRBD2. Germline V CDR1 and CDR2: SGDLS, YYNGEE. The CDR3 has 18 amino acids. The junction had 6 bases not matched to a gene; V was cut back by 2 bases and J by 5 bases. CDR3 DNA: TGTGCCAGCAGCGTCGGGACTAGCGGGAGGGCCCGGACCGGGGAGCTGTTTTTT. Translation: CASSVGTSGRARTGELFF. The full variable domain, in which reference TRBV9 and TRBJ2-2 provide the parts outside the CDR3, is DSGVTQTPKHLITATGQRVTLRCSPRSGDLSVYWYQQSLDQGLQFLIQYYNGEERAKGNILERFSAQQFPDLHSELNLSSLELGDSALYFCASSVGTSGRARTGELFFGEGSRLTVL.

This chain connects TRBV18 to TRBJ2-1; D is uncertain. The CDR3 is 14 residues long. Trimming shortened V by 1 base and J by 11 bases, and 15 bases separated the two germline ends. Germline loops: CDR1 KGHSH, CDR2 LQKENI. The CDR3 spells CASSPLAGQRKQFF. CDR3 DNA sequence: TGTGCCAGCTCACCACTGGCCGGCCAGCGAAAGCAGTTCTTC.

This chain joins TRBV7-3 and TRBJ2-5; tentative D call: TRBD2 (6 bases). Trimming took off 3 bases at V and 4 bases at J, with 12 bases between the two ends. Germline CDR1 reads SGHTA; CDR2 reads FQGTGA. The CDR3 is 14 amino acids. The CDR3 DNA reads TGTGCCAGCAGCTTGGGAGGAGGGGTAGAGACCCAGTACTTC. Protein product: CASSLGGGVETQYF.

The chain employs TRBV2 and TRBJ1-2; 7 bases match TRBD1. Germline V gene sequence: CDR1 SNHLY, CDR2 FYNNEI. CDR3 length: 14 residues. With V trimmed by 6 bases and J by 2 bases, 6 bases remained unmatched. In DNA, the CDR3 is TGTGCCAGCAGAGCGGACAGGTTCAACTATGGCTACACCTTC. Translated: CASRADRFNYGYTF.

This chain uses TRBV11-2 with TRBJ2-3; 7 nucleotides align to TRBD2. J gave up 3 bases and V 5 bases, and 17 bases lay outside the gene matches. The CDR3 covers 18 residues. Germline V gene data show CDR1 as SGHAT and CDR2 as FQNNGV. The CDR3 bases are TGTGCCAGCAGCCGCGCCCTTTACGGCGGGAGAGGTACAGATACGCAGTATTTT. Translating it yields CASSRALYGGRGTDTQYF.

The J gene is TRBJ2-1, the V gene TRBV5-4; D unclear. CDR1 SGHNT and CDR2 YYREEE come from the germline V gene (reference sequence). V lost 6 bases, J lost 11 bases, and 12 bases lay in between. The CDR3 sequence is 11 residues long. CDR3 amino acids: CASTRVVQQFF. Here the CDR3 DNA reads TGTGCCAGCACTCGGGTGGTCCAGCAGTTCTTC.

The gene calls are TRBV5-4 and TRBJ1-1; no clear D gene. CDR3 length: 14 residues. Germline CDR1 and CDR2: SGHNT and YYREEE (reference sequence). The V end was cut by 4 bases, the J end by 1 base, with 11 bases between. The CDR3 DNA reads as TGTGCCAGCAGCGATACTACCCCGAACACTGAAGCTTTCTTT. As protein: CASSDTTPNTEAFF.

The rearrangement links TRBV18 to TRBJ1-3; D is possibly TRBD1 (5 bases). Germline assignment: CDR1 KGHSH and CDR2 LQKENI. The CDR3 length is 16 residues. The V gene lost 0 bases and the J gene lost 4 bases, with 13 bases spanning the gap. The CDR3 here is CASSPPGGARGNTIYF. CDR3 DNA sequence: TGTGCCAGCTCACCACCCGGAGGGGCGCGCGGAAACACCATATATTTT.

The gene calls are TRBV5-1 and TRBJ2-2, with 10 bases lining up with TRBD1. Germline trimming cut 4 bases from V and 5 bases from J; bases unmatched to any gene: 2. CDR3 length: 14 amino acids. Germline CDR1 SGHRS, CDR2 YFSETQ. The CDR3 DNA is TGCGCCAGCAGCGCGGACAGGGGGACCGGGGAGCTGTTTTTT. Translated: CASSADRGTGELFF.

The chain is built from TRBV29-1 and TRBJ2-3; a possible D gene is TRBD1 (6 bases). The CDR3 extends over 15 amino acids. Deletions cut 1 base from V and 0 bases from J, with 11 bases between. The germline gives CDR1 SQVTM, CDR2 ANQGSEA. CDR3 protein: CSVEGGQGSTDTQYF. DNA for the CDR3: TGCAGCGTTGAAGGTGGCCAGGGGAGCACAGATACGCAGTATTTT.

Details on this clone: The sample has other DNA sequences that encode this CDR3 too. The CDR3 region is CASSLREAGTYEQYF. Here the CDR3 DNA reads TGTGCCAGCAGCTTACGAGAGGCGGGTACCTACGAGCAGTACTTC. The chain is built from TRBV7-3 and TRBJ2-7; D is perhaps TRBD2 (5 bases). The CDR3 is 15 amino acids. CDR1 is SGHTA, CDR2 FQGTGA, per germline. V was shortened by 2 bases and J by 2 bases, with 13 bases between the two germline ends.